The present entry profiles one T cell receptor (beta chain) with its context. This sample was taken from a study of T cell changes during pregnancy in multiple sclerosis. Libraries were prepared by immunoSEQ multiplex PCR; TCRdb keeps only in-frame clonotypes and omits some of them. The sample gives roughly 84,000 clones, roughly 93% of which show up once; 1.1% to 1.5% is in the top ten. The sequenced sample was peripheral blood, obtained in the third trimester of pregnancy. This receptor was taken from a female donor in good health, enrolled as a control in a pregnancy study.

CDR3 amino acids: CASRDSNQETQYF. The CDR3, as DNA: TGTGCCAGCAGAGACAGCAACCAAGAGACCCAGTACTTC. The V and J genes are TRBV2 and TRBJ2-5, with a tentative D call TRBD1 (5 bases). This CDR3 has 13 amino acids. V was pared by 6 bases and J by 0 bases, with 8 bases between. Looked up from germline, CDR1 is SNHLY and CDR2 is FYNNEI.